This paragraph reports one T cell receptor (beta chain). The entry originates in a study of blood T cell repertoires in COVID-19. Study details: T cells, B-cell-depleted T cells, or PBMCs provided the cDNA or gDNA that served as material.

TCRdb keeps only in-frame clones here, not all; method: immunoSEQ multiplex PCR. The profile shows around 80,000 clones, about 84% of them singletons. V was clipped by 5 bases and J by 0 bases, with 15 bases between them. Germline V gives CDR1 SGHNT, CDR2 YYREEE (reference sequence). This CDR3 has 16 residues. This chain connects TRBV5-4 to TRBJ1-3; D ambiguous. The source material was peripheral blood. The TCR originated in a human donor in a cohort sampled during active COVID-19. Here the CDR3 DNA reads TGTGCCAGCAGTTCACCCACTCAGGACTCTGGAAACACCATATATTTT. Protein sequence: CASSSPTQDSGNTIYF.